This T cell receptor (beta chain) was identified during a study of CD8 T cells in Susac syndrome. Between the trimmed V and J ends, which lost 2 bases and 9 bases, there was a span of 17 bases. The CDR3 runs to 14 residues. Germline values: CDR1 SQVTM, CDR2 ANQGSEA. It was with random hexamers that roughly 0.45 to 1 ug RNA was reverse transcribed. Across 54 Vbeta and 13 Jbeta, TCR beta CDR3 was amplified with immunoSEQ multiplex PCR. TCRdb called the immunoSEQ multiplex PCR reads again in MiXCR, with one record for every CDR3 protein. The sample yields some 190,000 distinct CDR3 sequences, 90% to 95% seen once. Sequencing of TCR beta was undertaken in CD8+ and CD4+ T cells derived from blood. While serving as controls, healthy donors were matched for age and sex. Comment on this clonotype: Its antigen is not known.

General study findings and limits: Only a relatively small number of individuals were included in the TCR sequencing and HLA analysis.

This TCR derives from a human donor in good health. The chain carries TRBV29-1 and TRBJ2-1; weak D call: TRBD1 (5 bases). Sequencing used CD4+ T cells from PBMCs. The CDR3 loop reads CSVESQGQPGEQFF. In DNA form, the CDR3 reads TGCAGCGTTGAATCGCAGGGCCAGCCTGGTGAGCAGTTCTTC.